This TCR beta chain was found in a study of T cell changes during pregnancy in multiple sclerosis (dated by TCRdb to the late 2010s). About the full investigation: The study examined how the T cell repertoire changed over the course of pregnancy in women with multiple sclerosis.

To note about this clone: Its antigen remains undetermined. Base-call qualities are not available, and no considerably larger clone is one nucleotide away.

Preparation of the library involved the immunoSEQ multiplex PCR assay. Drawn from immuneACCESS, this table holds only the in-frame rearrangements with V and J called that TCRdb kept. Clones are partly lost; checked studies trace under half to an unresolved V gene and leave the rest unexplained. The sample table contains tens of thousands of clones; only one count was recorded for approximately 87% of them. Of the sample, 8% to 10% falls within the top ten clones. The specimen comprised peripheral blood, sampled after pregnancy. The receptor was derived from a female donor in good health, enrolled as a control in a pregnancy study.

The nucleotides are TGCGCCAGCAGCTCGTTCCAAGAGACCCAGTACTTC. Translated, it gives CASSSFQETQYF. The chain is made from TRBV5-1 and TRBJ2-5; there is no confident call for the D gene. Taken from the germline V gene, the CDR1 and CDR2 loops are SGHRS and YFSETQ. V and J lose 3 bases and 1 base, and a span of 4 bases separates them. Including the terminal cysteine and phenylalanine, the CDR3 comprises 12 residues. Just the 36-base CDR3 DNA is kept, in frame starting at base 1.